A single sample is the source of the 22 T cell receptor beta chains below, sequenced in a study of CD8 T cells in ankylosing spondylitis. Study results and caveats: Seven to nine highly homologous variants formed a TCR beta motif that appeared characteristic of ankylosing spondylitis blood.

Antigens for these TCRs are unknown. TCRdb called the 5' RACE reads again in MiXCR, with one record for every CDR3 protein. The data contain more than 650,000 distinct CDR3 sequences, about 12% of them singletons. Sequencing used blood, either unsorted or a sorted T cell fraction (not recorded which). The source is a male donor with ankylosing spondylitis.

This clonotype was found a few times. The chain joins TRBV5-1 to TRBJ1-2; 7 bases map to TRBD1. Looked up from germline, CDR1 is SGHRS and CDR2 is YFSETQ. The CDR3 extends over 14 amino acids. The junction had 5 bases not matched to a gene; V was cut back by 0 bases and J by 6 bases. CDR3 residues: CASSLASGTDGYTF. CDR3 DNA: TGCGCCAGCAGCTTGGCCTCCGGGACAGATGGCTACACCTTC.

Ten or more counts support this clonotype. The chain links TRBV29-1 to TRBJ2-1, with 7 bases aligning to TRBD2. This CDR3 is 16 amino acids long. With 0 bases clipped from V and 0 bases from J, the junction kept 5 bases outside the gene matches. Germline lookup yields CDR1 SQVTM and CDR2 ANQGSEA. DNA of the CDR3: TGCAGCGTTGAAGATGGGCGCGGGAGCTCCTACAATGAGCAGTTCTTC. Its translation: CSVEDGRGSSYNEQFF.

This clonotype was observed at least ten times. The chain links TRBV4-3 to TRBJ2-6, with D hard to call. Germline V gene data show CDR1 as LGHNA and CDR2 as YSLEER. The V gene lost 2 bases and the J gene lost 1 base, with 6 bases spanning the gap. This CDR3 has 15 residues. CDR3 DNA sequence: TGCGCCAGCAGCCAACGTGGTTCTGGGGCCAACGTCCTGACTTTC. Translation: CASSQRGSGANVLTF.

This chain connects TRBV20-1 to TRBJ2-3, with 9 bases lining up with TRBD1. The V segment lost 2 bases and the J segment 0 bases; nucleotides outside the gene matches: 15. CDR1 and CDR2 from the germline V gene are DFQATT and SNEGSKA (reference sequence). CDR3 length: 19 residues. In DNA form, the CDR3 reads TGCAGTGCTAGATTGGGACAGGGAAGGGACCAGGTTAGCACAGATACGCAGTATTTT. Translation gives CSARLGQGRDQVSTDTQYF.

The chain links TRBV6-1 to TRBJ2-1; TRBD2 aligns across 8 bases. V was clipped by 5 bases and J by 6 bases; unmatched bases: 15. The CDR3 is 17 residues long. Germline values: CDR1 MNHNS, CDR2 SASEGT. This chain's CDR3 is CASSLVGTGGPFNEQFF. CDR3 DNA sequence: TGTGCCAGCAGTCTGGTGGGGACGGGAGGGCCGTTCAATGAGCAGTTCTTC.

This clonotype was picked up many times. The chain employs TRBV29-1 and TRBJ2-7; no clear D gene. Germline CDR1 SQVTM, CDR2 ANQGSEA. V gave up 6 bases and J gave up 1 base, with 16 bases separating them. CDR3 size: 14 residues. The CDR3 DNA reads TGCAGCGTCAGCCAGGAGTGGGATTCCTACGAGCAGTACTTC. This encodes CSVSQEWDSYEQYF.

This clonotype was seen more than once but under ten times. J is TRBJ2-7 and V is TRBV6-5, with 8 bases matching TRBD1. The CDR3 runs 15 residues. V shed 4 bases and J 3 bases; nucleotides not matched to a gene: 8. Germline loops: CDR1 MNHEY, CDR2 SVGAGI. Written as DNA, the CDR3 is TGTGCCAGCAGTTTCTGGCGGACAGGGTTCTACGAGCAGTACTTC. It is translated as CASSFWRTGFYEQYF.

The V and J genes are TRBV5-1 and TRBJ2-3; 9 nucleotides agree with TRBD1. This CDR3 has 15 amino acids. Germline CDR1 reads SGHRS; CDR2 reads YFSETQ. The V and J ends lost 4 bases and 4 bases, in that order; junction bases with no gene match: 7. The CDR3 protein is CASSAAGQGPDTQYF. CDR3 in DNA: TGCGCCAGCAGCGCAGCGGGACAGGGCCCAGATACGCAGTATTTT. Using reference TRBV5-1 and TRBJ2-3 for the parts outside the CDR3, the full variable domain is KAGVTQTPRYLIKTRGQQVTLSCSPISGHRSVSWYQQTPGQGLQFLFEYFSETQRNKGNFPGRFSGRQFSNSRSEMNVSTLELGDSALYLCASSAAGQGPDTQYFGPGTRLTVL.

This rearrangement joins TRBV4-3 to TRBJ2-7; D is perhaps TRBD1 or TRBD2 (5 bases each). With 0 bases removed from V and 3 bases from J, the gap between germline ends came to 15 bases. Germline V gene data show CDR1 as LGHNA and CDR2 as YSLEER. This CDR3 is 16 amino acids long. The CDR3 nucleotides are TGCGCCAGCAGCCAAGATTTTGGGGACGGGTACTACGAGCAGTACTTC. Protein sequence: CASSQDFGDGYYEQYF.

The sample holds a few counts of this clonotype. The genes are TRBV20-1 and TRBJ2-5; TRBD2 matches at 12 bases. The CDR3 totals 16 residues. The trim removed 0 bases at V and 4 bases at J, leaving 6 bases unmatched. The germline gives CDR1 DFQATT, CDR2 SNEGSKA (reference sequence). CDR3 nucleotides: TGCAGTGCTAGAGATCCAAAACTAGCGGGGGGAGAGACCCAGTACTTC. It encodes CSARDPKLAGGETQYF.

The chain carries TRBV20-1 and TRBJ2-1, with 14 bases identical to TRBD2. This CDR3 has 15 residues. CDR1 is DFQATT, CDR2 SNEGSKA, per germline (reference sequence). With 5 bases clipped from V and 12 bases from J, the junction kept 12 bases outside the gene matches. This CDR3 reads CSALIPGLAGVRQFF. CDR3 nucleotides: TGCAGTGCTTTGATTCCGGGACTAGCGGGAGTGAGGCAGTTCTTC.

This clonotype was recorded at least ten times. This rearrangement joins TRBV20-1 to TRBJ1-6; the match to TRBD1 covers 7 bases. V shed 2 bases and J 9 bases; nucleotides not matched to a gene: 10. The CDR3 consists of 15 residues. Germline V gives CDR1 DFQATT, CDR2 SNEGSKA (reference sequence). The CDR3 sequence is CSARSTGTEASPLHF. The CDR3 DNA reads as TGCAGTGCTAGAAGTACCGGGACAGAAGCTTCACCCCTCCACTTT.

V usage is TRBV5-1 and J usage is TRBJ2-7; no firm D call. Trimming took 0 bases from V and 4 from J, leaving 20 bases between them. The CDR3 has 17 residues. The germline gives CDR1 SGHRS, CDR2 YFSETQ. DNA for the CDR3: TGCGCCAGCAGCTTGGGGCAGCCTTACCCGATTCCTTACGAGCAGTACTTC. It yields the protein CASSLGQPYPIPYEQYF.

The chain recombines TRBV3-1 with TRBJ2-4, with 10 bases aligning to TRBD2. V was pared by 5 bases and J by 0 bases, with 16 bases of the junction left unmatched. CDR1 LGHDT and CDR2 YNNKEL come from the germline V gene (reference sequence). This CDR3 comprises 20 residues. CDR3 sequence (DNA): TGTGCCAGCAGCTCAGCCCCCTCTAGCGGGGGCGAACTAGCCAAAAACATTCAGTACTTC. Translation gives CASSSAPSSGGELAKNIQYF.

This clonotype was counted ten times or more. J is TRBJ1-2 and V is TRBV7-9; D gene ambiguous. This CDR3 is built from 13 residues. Trimming stripped 2 bases from V and 2 bases from J, with 6 bases between. Looked up from germline, CDR1 is SEHNR and CDR2 is FQNEAQ (reference sequence). CDR3: CASSLYGNYGYTF. CDR3 DNA: TGTGCCAGCAGCTTATACGGGAACTATGGCTACACCTTC.

This clonotype was detected a few times. The V gene is TRBV20-1, the J gene TRBJ2-1, with 9 positions matching TRBD2. J was trimmed by 7 bases and V by 0 bases; bases with no gene match: 13. The CDR3 contains 17 residues. Germline V gene data show CDR1 as DFQATT and CDR2 as SNEGSKA (reference sequence). The CDR3 region is CSARDGASGIEGNEQFF. The CDR3, as DNA: TGCAGTGCTAGAGATGGGGCTAGCGGGATAGAAGGGAATGAGCAGTTCTTC.

This clonotype turned up a few times. The J gene is TRBJ2-7, the V gene TRBV10-3; 7 bases map to TRBD1. CDR3 length: 15 amino acids. The V segment lost 0 bases and the J segment 0 bases; nucleotides outside the gene matches: 2. The germline V gene has CDR1 ENHRY and CDR2 SYGVKD. The CDR3 here is CAISESDRTSYEQYF. The CDR3 nucleotides read TGTGCCATCAGTGAGTCGGACAGGACCTCCTACGAGCAGTACTTC.

The V call is TRBV10-3, the J call TRBJ1-6; D is undetermined. The CDR3 extends over 14 amino acids. The V gene's germline CDR1 is ENHRY and CDR2 SYGVKD. V dropped 3 bases and J dropped 8 bases, with 11 bases sitting between them. The chain's CDR3 is CAISERSGDSPLHF. The CDR3 nucleotides are TGTGCCATCAGTGAACGTTCTGGGGATTCACCCCTCCACTTT.

The DNA for the CDR3 is TGCGCCAGCAGTGGGACTAACGGTGAGCAGTTCTTC. Translating gives CASSGTNGEQFF. This chain joins TRBV10-2 and TRBJ2-1, with D possibly matching TRBD2 (6 bases). The V gene lost 4 bases and the J gene lost 9 bases, with 10 bases spanning the gap. CDR3 size: 12 residues. CDR1 WSHSY and CDR2 SAAADI come from the germline V gene.

This clonotype was observed a handful of times. V usage is TRBV28 and J usage is TRBJ1-6; TRBD1 matches at 7 bases. CDR1 is MDHEN and CDR2 is SYDVKM in the germline V gene. The CDR3 has 14 amino acids. J was trimmed by 6 bases and V by 6 bases; bases with no gene match: 5. CDR3 sequence reads: CASRRTGPNSPLHF. The CDR3 nucleotides read TGTGCCAGCAGACGGACAGGCCCTAATTCACCCCTCCACTTT.

This clonotype was observed a few times. The chain links TRBV29-1 to TRBJ2-1; no definite D call. The germline V and J ends were trimmed by 7 bases and 7 bases, with 11 bases remaining between them. Germline V gives CDR1 SQVTM, CDR2 ANQGSEA. CDR3 length: 11 amino acids. The CDR3 DNA reads as TGCAGCGCTTCAATCGGGAATGAGCAGTTCTTC. Its translation is CSASIGNEQFF.

The rearrangement links TRBV7-8 to TRBJ1-2; D is possibly TRBD1 (6 bases). This CDR3 is 13 amino acids long. In germline, CDR1 is SGHVS, CDR2 FQNEAQ. Trimming removed 2 bases from V and 6 bases from J, with 10 bases in between. CDR3 bases: TGTGCCAGCAGCTTATACAGGGAGGATGGCTACACCTTC. Protein product: CASSLYREDGYTF.